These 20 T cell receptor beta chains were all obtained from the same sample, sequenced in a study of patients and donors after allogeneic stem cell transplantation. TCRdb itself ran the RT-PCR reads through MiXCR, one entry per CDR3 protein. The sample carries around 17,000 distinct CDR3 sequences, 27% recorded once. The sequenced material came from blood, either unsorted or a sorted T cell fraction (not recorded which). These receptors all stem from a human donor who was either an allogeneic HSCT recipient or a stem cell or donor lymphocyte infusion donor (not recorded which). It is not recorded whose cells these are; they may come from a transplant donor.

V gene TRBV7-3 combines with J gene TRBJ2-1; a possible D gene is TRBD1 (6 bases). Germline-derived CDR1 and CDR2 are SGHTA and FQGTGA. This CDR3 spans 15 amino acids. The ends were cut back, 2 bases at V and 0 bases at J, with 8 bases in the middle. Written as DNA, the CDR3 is TGTGCCAGCAGCTTACAGGGGAGCTCCTACAATGAGCAGTTCTTC. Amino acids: CASSLQGSSYNEQFF.

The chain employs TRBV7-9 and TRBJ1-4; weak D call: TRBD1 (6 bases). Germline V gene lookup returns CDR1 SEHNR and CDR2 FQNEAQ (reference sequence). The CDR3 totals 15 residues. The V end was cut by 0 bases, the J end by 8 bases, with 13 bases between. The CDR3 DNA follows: TGTGCCAGCAGCTTAGCTTCACAGGGAAAAGAAAAACTGTTTTTT. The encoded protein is CASSLASQGKEKLFF. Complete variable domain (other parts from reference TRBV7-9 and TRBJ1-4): DTGVSQNPRHKITKRGQNVTFRCDPISEHNRLYWYRQTLGQGPEFLTYFQNEAQLEKSRLLSDRFSAERPKGSFSTLEIQRTEQGDSAMYLCASSLASQGKEKLFFGSGTQLSVL.

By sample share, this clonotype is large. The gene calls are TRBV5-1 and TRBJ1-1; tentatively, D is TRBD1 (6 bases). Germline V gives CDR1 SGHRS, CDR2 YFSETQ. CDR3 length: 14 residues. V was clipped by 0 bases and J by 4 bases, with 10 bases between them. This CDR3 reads CASSLAGGGTEAFF. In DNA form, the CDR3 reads TGCGCCAGCAGCTTGGCGGGGGGCGGCACTGAAGCTTTCTTT.

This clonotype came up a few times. The CDR3 region has the DNA TGTGCCAGCAGTTTGGGACAGGGGGACAATCAGCCCCAGCATTTT. This encodes CASSLGQGDNQPQHF. The chain links TRBV28 to TRBJ1-5, with 11 bases matching TRBD1. Germline CDR1 and CDR2: MDHEN and SYDVKM. Unmatched junction bases numbered 1, after V lost 3 bases and J lost 3 bases. The CDR3 length is 15 residues.

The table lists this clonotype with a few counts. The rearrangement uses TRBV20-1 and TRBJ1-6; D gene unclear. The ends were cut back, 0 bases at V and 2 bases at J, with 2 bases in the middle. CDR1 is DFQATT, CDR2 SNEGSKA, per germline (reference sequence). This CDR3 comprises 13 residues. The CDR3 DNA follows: TGCAGTGCTAGAGATCCCTATAATTCACCCCTCCACTTT. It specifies CSARDPYNSPLHF.

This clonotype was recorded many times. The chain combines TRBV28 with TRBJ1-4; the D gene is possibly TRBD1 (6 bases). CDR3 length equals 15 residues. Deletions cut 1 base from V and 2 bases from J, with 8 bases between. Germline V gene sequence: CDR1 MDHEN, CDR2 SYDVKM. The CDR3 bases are TGTGCCAGCAGTTTATCCAGGGGCACTAATGAAAAACTGTTTTTT. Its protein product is CASSLSRGTNEKLFF. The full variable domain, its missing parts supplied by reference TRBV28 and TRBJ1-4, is DVKVTQSSRYLVKRTGEKVFLECVQDMDHENMFWYRQDPGLGLRLIYFSYDVKMKEKGDIPEGYSVSREKKERFSLILESASTNQTSMYLCASSLSRGTNEKLFFGSGTQLSVL.

In nucleotides, the CDR3 is TGTGCCAGCAGCTTAGCCCATGGGGCTTCTGAAGCTTTCTTT. Translated, it gives CASSLAHGASEAFF. The V gene is TRBV7-2, the J gene TRBJ1-1; tentatively, D is TRBD1 (5 bases). The CDR3 covers 14 residues. CDR1 is SGHTA and CDR2 is FQGNSA in the germline V gene. Trimming took 0 bases from V and 6 from J, leaving 11 bases between them.

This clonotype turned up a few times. CDR3 amino acids: CASSLQGFKGTEAFF. The CDR3 nucleotides read TGCGCCAGCAGCTTACAGGGGTTTAAGGGGACTGAAGCTTTCTTT. The chain recombines TRBV5-1 with TRBJ1-1; 7 bases are a match to TRBD1. Germline-derived CDR1 and CDR2 are SGHRS and YFSETQ. The V and J ends lost 2 bases and 5 bases, in that order; junction bases with no gene match: 9. This CDR3 region has 15 residues.

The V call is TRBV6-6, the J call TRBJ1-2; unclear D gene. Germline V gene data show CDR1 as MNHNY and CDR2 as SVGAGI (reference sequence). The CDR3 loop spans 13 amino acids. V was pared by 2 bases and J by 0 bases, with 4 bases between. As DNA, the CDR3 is TGTGCCAGCAGTTACCATACTAACTATGGCTACACCTTC. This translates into CASSYHTNYGYTF.

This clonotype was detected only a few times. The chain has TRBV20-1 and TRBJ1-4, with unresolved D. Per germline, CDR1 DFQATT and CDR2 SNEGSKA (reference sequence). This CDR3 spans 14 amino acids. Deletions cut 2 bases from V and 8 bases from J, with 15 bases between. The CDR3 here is CSARRTLNGEKLFF. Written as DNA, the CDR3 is TGCAGTGCTAGAAGGACTCTCAATGGGGAAAAACTGTTTTTT.

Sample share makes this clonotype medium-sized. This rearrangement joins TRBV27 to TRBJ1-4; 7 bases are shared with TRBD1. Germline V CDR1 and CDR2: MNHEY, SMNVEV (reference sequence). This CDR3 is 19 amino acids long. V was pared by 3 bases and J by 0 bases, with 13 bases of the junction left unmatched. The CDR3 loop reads CASSFKTGVAYSTNEKLFF. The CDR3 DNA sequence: TGTGCCAGCAGTTTCAAAACAGGGGTGGCTTATTCAACTAATGAAAAACTGTTTTTT.

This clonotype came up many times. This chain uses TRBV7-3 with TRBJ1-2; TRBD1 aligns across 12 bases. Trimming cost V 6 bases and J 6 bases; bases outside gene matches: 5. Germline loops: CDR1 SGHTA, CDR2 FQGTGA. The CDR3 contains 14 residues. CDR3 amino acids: CASSSGTGGHGYTF. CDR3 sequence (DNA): TGTGCCAGCAGTTCCGGGACAGGGGGCCATGGCTACACCTTC.

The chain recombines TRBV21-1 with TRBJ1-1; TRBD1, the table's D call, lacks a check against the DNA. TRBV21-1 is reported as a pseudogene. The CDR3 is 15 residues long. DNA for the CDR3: TGTGCCAGCAGCAAAGCAAAAGACAGGGAGACTGAAGCTTTCTTT. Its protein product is CASSKAKDRETEAFF.

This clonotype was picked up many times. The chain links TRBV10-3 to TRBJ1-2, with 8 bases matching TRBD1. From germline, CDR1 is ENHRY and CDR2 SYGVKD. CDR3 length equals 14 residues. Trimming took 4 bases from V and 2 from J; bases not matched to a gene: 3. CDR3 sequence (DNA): TGTGCCATCAGTGGGACAGGGCGAAACTATGGCTACACCTTC. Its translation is CAISGTGRNYGYTF.

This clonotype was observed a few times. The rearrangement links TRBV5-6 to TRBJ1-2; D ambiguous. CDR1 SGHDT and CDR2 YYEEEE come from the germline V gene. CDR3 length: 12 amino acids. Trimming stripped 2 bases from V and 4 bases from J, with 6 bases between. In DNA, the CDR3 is TGTGCCAGCAGCTTCGGAAGCTATGGCTACACCTTC. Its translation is CASSFGSYGYTF.

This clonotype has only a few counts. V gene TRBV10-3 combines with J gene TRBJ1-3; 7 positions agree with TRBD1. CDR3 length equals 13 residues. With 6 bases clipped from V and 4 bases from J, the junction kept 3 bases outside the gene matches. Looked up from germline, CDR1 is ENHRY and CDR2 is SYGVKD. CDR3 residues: CAIRSGQGNTIYF. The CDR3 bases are TGTGCCATCAGATCGGGACAGGGAAACACCATATATTTT.

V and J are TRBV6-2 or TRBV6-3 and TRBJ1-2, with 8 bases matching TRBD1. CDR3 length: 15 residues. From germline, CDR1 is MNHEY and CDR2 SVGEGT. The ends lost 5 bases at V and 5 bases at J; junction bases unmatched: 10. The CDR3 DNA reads TGTGCCAGCAGTCACCCGGACAGGGCCCGGTATGGCTACACCTTC. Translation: CASSHPDRARYGYTF.

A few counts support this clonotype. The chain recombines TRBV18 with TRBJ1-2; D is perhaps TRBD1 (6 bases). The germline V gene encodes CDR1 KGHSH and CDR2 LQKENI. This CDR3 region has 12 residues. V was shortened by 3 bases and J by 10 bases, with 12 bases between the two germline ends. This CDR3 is CASSPPGQLYTF. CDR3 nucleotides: TGTGCCAGCTCACCTCCCGGACAGCTCTACACCTTC.

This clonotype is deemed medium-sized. This chain's CDR3 is CASSYSKTRGSNYGYTF. The DNA for the CDR3 is TGTGCCAGCAGTTACTCTAAGACACGCGGCTCTAACTATGGCTACACCTTC. This chain connects TRBV6-5 to TRBJ1-2; no clear D gene. The CDR3 runs 17 residues. CDR1 and CDR2 from the germline V gene are MNHEY and SVGAGI. Trimming shortened V by 0 bases and J by 0 bases, and 14 bases separated the two germline ends.

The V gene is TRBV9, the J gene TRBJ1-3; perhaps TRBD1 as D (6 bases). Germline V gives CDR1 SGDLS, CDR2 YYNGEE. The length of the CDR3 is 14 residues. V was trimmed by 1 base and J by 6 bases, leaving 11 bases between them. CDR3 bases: TGTGCCAGCAGCGTAACAGGGCGGGAAAACACCATATATTTT. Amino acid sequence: CASSVTGRENTIYF.